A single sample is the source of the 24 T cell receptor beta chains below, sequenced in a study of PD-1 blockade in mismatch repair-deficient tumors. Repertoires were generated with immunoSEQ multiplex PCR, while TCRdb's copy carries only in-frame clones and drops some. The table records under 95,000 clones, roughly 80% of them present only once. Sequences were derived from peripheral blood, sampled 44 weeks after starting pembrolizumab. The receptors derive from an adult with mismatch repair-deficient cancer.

CDR3 nucleotides: TGTGCCTGGATGTCGGACAGCTCTGGAAACACCATATATTTT. It translates to CAWMSDSSGNTIYF. The V gene is TRBV30, the J gene TRBJ1-3; perhaps TRBD1 as D (6 bases). CDR1 is GTSNPN, CDR2 SVGIG, per germline (reference sequence). Trimming took 4 bases from V and 0 from J, leaving 10 bases between them. This CDR3 comprises 14 residues. Combining the CDR3 with reference TRBV30 and TRBJ1-3 gives the whole variable domain SQTIHQWPATLVQPVGSPLSLECTVEGTSNPNLYWYRQAAGRGLQLLFYSVGIGQISSEVPQNLSASRPQDRQFILSSKKLLLSDSGFYLCAWMSDSSGNTIYFGEGSWLTVV.

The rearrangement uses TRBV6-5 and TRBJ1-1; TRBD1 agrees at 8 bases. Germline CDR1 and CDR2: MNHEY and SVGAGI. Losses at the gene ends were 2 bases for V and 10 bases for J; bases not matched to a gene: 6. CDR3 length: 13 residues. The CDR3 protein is CASSYLRQGIAFF. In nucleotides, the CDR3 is TGTGCCAGCAGTTACCTTAGACAGGGGATAGCTTTCTTT.

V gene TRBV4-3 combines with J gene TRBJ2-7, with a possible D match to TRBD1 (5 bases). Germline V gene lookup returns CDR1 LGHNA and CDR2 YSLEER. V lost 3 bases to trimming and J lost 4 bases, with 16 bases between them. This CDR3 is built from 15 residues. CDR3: CASSQWDRGTYEQYF. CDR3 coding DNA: TGCGCCAGCAGCCAGTGGGATAGGGGAACATACGAGCAGTACTTC.

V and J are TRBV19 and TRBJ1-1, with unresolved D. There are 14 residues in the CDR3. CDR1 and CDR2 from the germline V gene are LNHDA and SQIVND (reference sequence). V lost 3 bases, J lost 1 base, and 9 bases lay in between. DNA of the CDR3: TGTGCCAGTAGTATCGGATTGGGGAACACTGAAGCTTTCTTT. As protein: CASSIGLGNTEAFF.

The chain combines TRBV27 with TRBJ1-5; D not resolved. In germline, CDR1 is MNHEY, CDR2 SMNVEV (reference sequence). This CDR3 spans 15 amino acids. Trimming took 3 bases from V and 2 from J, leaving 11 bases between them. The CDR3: CASSFRGIGNQPQHF. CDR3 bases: TGTGCCAGCAGTTTCCGAGGAATCGGCAATCAGCCCCAGCATTTT.

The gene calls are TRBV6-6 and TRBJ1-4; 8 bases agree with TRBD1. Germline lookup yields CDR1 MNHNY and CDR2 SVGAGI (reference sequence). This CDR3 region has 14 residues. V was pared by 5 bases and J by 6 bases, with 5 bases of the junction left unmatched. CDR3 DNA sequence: TGTGCCAGCAGTACGACAGGGGTTTATGAAAAACTGTTTTTT. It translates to CASSTTGVYEKLFF.

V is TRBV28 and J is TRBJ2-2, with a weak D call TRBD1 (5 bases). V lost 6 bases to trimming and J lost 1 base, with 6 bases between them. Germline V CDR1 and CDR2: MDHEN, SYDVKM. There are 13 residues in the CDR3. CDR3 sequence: CASRGRNTGELFF. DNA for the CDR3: TGTGCCAGCAGGGGGCGGAACACCGGGGAGCTGTTTTTT.

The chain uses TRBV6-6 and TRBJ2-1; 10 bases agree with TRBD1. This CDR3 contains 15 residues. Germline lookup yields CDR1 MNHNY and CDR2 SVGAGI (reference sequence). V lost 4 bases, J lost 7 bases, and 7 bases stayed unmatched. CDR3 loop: CASSFRDRGLNEQFF. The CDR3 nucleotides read TGTGCCAGCAGTTTTCGAGACAGGGGGCTAAATGAGCAGTTCTTC.

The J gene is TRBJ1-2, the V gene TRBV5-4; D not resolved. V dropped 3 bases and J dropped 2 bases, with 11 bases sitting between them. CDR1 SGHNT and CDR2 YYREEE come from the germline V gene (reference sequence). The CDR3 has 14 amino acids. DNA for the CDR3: TGTGCCAGCAGCTCGGGAAGGAGGAACTATGGCTACACCTTC. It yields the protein CASSSGRRNYGYTF.

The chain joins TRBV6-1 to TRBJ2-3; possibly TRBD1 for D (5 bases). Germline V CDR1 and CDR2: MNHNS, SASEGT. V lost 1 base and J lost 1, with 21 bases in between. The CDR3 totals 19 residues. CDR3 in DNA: TGTGCCAGCAGTGAAGATCACTGGCAGGGCCTCGCTGGCACAGATACGCAGTATTTT. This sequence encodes CASSEDHWQGLAGTDTQYF.

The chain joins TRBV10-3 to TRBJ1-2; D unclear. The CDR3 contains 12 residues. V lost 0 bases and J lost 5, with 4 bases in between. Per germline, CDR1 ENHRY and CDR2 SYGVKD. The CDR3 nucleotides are TGTGCCATCAGTGAGTCAGGATATGGCTACACCTTC. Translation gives CAISESGYGYTF.

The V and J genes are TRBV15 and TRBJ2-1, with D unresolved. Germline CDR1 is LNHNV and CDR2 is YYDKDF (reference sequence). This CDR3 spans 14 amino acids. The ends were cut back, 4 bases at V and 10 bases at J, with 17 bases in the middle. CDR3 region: CATSMDLAYIEQFF. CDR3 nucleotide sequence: TGTGCCACCAGCATGGACCTGGCGTACATAGAGCAGTTCTTC. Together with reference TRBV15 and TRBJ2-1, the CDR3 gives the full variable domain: DAMVIQNPRYQVTQFGKPVTLSCSQTLNHNVMYWYQQKSSQAPKLLFHYYDKDFNNEADTPDNFQSRRPNTSFCFLDIRSPGLGDTAMYLCATSMDLAYIEQFFGPGTRLTVL.

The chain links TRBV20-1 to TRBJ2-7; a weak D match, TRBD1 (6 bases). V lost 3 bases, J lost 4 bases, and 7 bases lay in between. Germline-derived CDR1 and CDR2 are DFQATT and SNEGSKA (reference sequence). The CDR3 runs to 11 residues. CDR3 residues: CSARGAYEQYF. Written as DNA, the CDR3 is TGCAGTGCTAGGGGGGCTTACGAGCAGTACTTC.

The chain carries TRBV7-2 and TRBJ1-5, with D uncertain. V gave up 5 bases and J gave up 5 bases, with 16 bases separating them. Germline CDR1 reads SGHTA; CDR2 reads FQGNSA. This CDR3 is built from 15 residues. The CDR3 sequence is CASSRRLNQHQPQHF. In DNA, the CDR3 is TGTGCCAGCAGCCGGAGGCTTAATCAGCATCAGCCCCAGCATTTT.

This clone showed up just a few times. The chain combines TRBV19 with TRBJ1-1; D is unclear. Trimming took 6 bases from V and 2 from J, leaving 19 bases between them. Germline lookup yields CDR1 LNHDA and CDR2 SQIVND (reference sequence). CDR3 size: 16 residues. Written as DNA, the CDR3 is TGTGCCAGTAGGCCGAGGTCGGCCACGACTAACACTGAAGCTTTCTTT. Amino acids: CASRPRSATTNTEAFF.

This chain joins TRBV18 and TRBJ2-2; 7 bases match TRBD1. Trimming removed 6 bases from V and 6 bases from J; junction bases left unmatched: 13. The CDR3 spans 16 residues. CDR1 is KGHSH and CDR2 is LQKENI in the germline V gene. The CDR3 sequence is CASSFGTVSWAGELFF. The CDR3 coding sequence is TGTGCCAGCTCGTTCGGGACAGTGAGTTGGGCCGGGGAGCTGTTTTTT.

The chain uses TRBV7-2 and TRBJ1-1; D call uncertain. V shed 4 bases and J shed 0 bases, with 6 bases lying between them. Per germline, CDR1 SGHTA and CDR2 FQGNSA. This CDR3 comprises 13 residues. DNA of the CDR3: TGTGCCAGCAGCTACGGACTGAACACTGAAGCTTTCTTT. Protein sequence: CASSYGLNTEAFF.

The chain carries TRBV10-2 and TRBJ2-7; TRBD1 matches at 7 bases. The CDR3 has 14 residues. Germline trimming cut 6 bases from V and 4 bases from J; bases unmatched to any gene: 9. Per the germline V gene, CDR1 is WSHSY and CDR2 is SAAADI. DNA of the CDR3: TGCGCCAGCAGAGTCGGGACAGTGGGGTACGAGCAGTACTTC. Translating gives CASRVGTVGYEQYF.

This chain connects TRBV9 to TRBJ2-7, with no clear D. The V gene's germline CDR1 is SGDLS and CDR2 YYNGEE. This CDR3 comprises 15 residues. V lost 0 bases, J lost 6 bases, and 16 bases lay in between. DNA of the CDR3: TGTGCCAGCAGCGTAGCTCTCGGCAGCGCCCTCGAGCAGTACTTC. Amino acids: CASSVALGSALEQYF.

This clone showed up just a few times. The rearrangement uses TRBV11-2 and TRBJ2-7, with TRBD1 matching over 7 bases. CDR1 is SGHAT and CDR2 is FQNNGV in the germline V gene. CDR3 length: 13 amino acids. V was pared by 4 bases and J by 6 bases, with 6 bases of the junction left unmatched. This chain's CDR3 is CASSSGRQGEQYF. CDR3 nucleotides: TGTGCCAGCAGCTCGGGACGACAGGGCGAGCAGTACTTC.

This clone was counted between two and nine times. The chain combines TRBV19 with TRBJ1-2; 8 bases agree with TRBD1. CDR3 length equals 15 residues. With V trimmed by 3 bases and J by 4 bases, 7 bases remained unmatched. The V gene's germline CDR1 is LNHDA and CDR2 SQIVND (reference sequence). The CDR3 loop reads CASSITGTGVYGYTF. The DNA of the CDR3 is TGTGCCAGTAGTATCACCGGGACAGGAGTCTATGGCTACACCTTC. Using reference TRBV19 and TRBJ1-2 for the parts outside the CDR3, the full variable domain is DGGITQSPKYLFRKEGQNVTLSCEQNLNHDAMYWYRQDPGQGLRLIYYSQIVNDFQKGDIAEGYSVSREKKESFPLTVTSAQKNPTAFYLCASSITGTGVYGYTFGSGTRLTVV.

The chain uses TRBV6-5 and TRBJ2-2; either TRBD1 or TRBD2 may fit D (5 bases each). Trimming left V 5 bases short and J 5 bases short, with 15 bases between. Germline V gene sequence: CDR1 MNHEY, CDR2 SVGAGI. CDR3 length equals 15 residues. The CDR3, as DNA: TGTGCCAGCAGTCCGACGGGGCTGGGTACCGGGGAGCTGTTTTTT. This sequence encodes CASSPTGLGTGELFF.

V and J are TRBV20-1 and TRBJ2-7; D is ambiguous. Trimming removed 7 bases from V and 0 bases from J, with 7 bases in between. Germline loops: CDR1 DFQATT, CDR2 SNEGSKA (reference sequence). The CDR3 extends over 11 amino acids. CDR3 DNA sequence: TGCAGTGGAGGAGTCTCCTACGAGCAGTACTTC. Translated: CSGGVSYEQYF.

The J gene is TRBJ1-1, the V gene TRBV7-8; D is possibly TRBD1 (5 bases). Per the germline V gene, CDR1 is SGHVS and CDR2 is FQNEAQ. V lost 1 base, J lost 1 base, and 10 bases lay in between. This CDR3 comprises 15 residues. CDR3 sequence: CASSLEGTGNTEAFF. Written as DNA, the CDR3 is TGTGCCAGCAGCTTAGAGGGAACAGGGAACACTGAAGCTTTCTTT.